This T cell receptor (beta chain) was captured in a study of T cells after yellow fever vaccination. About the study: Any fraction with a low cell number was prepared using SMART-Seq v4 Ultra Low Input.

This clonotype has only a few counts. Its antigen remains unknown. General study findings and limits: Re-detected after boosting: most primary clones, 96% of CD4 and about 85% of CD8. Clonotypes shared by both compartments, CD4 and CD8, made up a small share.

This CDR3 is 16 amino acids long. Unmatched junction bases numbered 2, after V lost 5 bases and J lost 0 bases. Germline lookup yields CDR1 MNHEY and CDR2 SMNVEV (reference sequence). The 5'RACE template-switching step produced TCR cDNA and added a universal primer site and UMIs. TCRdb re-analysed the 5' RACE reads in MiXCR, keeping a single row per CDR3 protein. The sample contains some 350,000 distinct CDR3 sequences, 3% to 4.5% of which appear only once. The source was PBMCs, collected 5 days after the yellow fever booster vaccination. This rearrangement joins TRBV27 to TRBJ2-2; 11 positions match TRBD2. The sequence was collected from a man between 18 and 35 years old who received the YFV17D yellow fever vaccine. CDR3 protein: CASSAGLAANTGELFF. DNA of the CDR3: TGTGCCAGCAGTGCGGGACTAGCGGCGAACACCGGGGAGCTGTTTTTT.